This TCR beta chain was observed in a study of shared clonotypes between healthy human individuals. Study results and caveats: The sampled material consisted only of blood, and tissue repertoires are likely to differ.

Only Caucasian adults living in Nashville, Tennessee made up the donor group. Genomic DNA for unsorted samples was obtained from about 90 million PBMCs. CDR1 and CDR2 from the germline V gene are SGHNT and YYREEE (reference sequence). This CDR3 comprises 15 residues. V shed 3 bases, J shed 4 bases, and the junction held 5 bases outside the gene matches. Each PCR replicate run on unsorted PBMC took in roughly 0.3 ug DNA, around 30,000 T cell genomes. Assay: immunoSEQ multiplex PCR; the TCRdb copy retains only in-frame clones and omits some. The data show a few hundred thousand clones, around 80% seen once. About this clone: Antigen specificity is unknown.

The J gene is TRBJ2-5, the V gene TRBV5-4; 11 bases are a match to TRBD2. The source is a woman aged 40-49 years in good health. Some clones in this sample may be carry-over from other donors' samples. Source material: PBMCs. DNA for the CDR3: TGTGCCAGCAGCTCCGGCGGACTAGCGGGAGAGACCCAGTACTTC. Encoded protein: CASSSGGLAGETQYF.